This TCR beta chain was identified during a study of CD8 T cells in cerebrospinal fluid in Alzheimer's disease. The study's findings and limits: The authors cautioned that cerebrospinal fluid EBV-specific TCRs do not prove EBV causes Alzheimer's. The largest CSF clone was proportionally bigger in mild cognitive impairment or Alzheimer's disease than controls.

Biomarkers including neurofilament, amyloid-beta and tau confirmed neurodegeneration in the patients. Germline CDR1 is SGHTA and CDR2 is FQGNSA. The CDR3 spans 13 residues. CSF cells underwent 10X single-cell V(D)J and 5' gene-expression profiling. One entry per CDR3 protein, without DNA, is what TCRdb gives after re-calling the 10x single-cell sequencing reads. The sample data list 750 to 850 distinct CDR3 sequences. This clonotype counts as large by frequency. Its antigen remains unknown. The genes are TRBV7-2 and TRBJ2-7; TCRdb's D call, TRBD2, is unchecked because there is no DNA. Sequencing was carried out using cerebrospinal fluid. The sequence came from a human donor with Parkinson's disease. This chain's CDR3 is CASSLGRVAEQYF.